This T cell receptor (beta chain) was sequenced in a study of siplizumab effects on memory and regulatory T cells. Study-level points and caveats: Naive T cells apparently outstripped memory cells in diversity and seemed major alloresponse contributors. Alloreactive sequences traceable to unstimulated CD4+ memory cells were significantly reduced by siplizumab.

Around 9.8 x 10^4 TCR templates were measured in each sample. The protocol was immunoSEQ multiplex PCR, while the TCRdb copy is restricted to in-frame clones and leaves out a portion. Of some 100,000 clones listed, 94% are singletons. To note about this clone: Its antigen is undetermined.

There are 12 residues in the CDR3. Germline V CDR1 and CDR2: LNHDA, SQIVND (reference sequence). Trimming removed 7 bases from V and 7 bases from J, with 14 bases in between. The chain joins TRBV19 to TRBJ2-7; perhaps TRBD1 as D (6 bases). Material for sequencing was Tregs sorted from blood. This sequence originates from a human donor in good health. The CDR3: CASTALGGEQYF. CDR3 bases: TGTGCCAGTACCGCCTTAGGGGGTGAGCAGTACTTC.